This T cell receptor (beta chain) was sequenced in a study of blood T cell repertoires in COVID-19. Study-level information: PBMCs, B-cell-depleted T cells, or T cells were the source of the cDNA or gDNA that made up the material.

This CDR3 is built from 15 residues. V lost 2 bases and J lost 1; bases outside the gene matches: 3. Germline CDR1 and CDR2: GTSNPN and SVGIG (reference sequence). Original data processing: Cell counts per sample came from amplifying reference gene primers. TCRdb's table, derived via immunoSEQ multiplex PCR, lists solely in-frame clones and lacks some. V and J calls and clone size come straight from that table; D and trimming were deduced from the DNA. This sample yields some 150,000 clones, of which 75% to 90% are seen a single time; around 45% belongs to the top ten. The sample was peripheral blood. The chain couples TRBV30 to TRBJ2-3; TRBD1 aligns across 10 bases. This TCR derives from a human donor in a cohort sampled during active COVID-19. The CDR3 DNA reads TGTGCCTGGAGTTCGGGGACAGGGGGCACAGATACGCAGTATTTT. Encoded protein: CAWSSGTGGTDTQYF.